The T cell receptor (beta chain) under discussion was sequenced for a study of T cell repertoires in cytomegalovirus infection. About the research overall: Matching HLA type and CMV infection were both indicated by public TCR beta signatures. Study findings and constraints: The response measured ex vivo was dominated by TCR beta clonotypes (HLA-C-restricted and CMV-specific). Cumulative frequency of public TCR beta families picked out carriers of CMV plus the relevant HLA.

The CDR3 has 15 residues. J gave up 4 bases and V 8 bases, and 7 bases lay outside the gene matches. One entry per CDR3 protein results from TCRdb running MiXCR on the reads. The table lists around 450,000 distinct CDR3 sequences, roughly 12% of them singletons. In this sample, this clonotype turned up many times. Its matching antigen is unknown. The source of this sequence is a human donor in good health (CMV status not recorded). Some clones in this sample may be carry-over from other donors' samples. What was sequenced was PBMCs. This rearrangement joins TRBV12-3 or TRBV12-4 to TRBJ2-3; TRBD1 matches 12 bases. Here the CDR3 reads CASLGQGAQADTQYF. In DNA form, the CDR3 reads TGTGCCAGCTTGGGACAGGGGGCGCAGGCAGATACGCAGTATTTT.